Reported below is one T cell receptor beta chain. The antigen remains undetermined. The source of the sample is a study of post-analysis software for immune sequencing data. The authors incorporated unique molecular identifiers into the TCR beta cDNA libraries. In TCRdb, the PCR reads were re-called with MiXCR into one record per CDR3 protein. The sample yields fewer than 550,000 distinct CDR3 sequences, approximately 31% seen once. This CDR3 has 14 amino acids. Germline-derived CDR1 and CDR2 are ENHRY and SYGVKD. V shed 4 bases and J 10 bases; nucleotides not matched to a gene: 7. Notes on the study in general: Elevated frequency relative to controls characterized several TRBV segments in patients, TRBV5-6, TRBV5-1 and TRBV20-1 among them.

The chain links TRBV10-3 to TRBJ2-1, with 10 bases that match TRBD1. The receptor comes from a girl younger than 18 with multiple sclerosis. The source material was blood. CDR3: CAISAGTGVNEQFF. In DNA, the CDR3 is TGTGCCATCAGTGCCGGGACAGGGGTAAACGAGCAGTTCTTC.